These 28 T cell receptor beta chains were sequenced from one sample in a study of blood T cell repertoires in COVID-19. Repertoires were generated with immunoSEQ multiplex PCR, while TCRdb's copy carries only in-frame clones and drops some. The profile shows 300,000 to 450,000 clones, over 75% of them singletons. Sequencing input: PBMCs or T cells enriched from blood (not recorded which). The source is a woman aged 25 to 45 who had recovered from COVID-19.

The chain couples TRBV9 to TRBJ1-2, with 12 bases fitting TRBD1. Germline loops: CDR1 SGDLS, CDR2 YYNGEE. V was pared by 2 bases and J by 12 bases, with 8 bases of the junction left unmatched. CDR3 length equals 14 residues. CDR3 in DNA: TGTGCCAGCAGCGTTGGGGACAGGGGGCTCGAAAACACCTTC. Translating it yields CASSVGDRGLENTF. Supplemented by reference TRBV9 and TRBJ1-2, the full variable domain reads DSGVTQTPKHLITATGQRVTLRCSPRSGDLSVYWYQQSLDQGLQFLIQYYNGEERAKGNILERFSAQQFPDLHSELNLSSLELGDSALYFCASSVGDRGLENTFGSGTRLTVV.

J is TRBJ1-3 and V is TRBV30, with 8 positions matching TRBD1. Germline CDR1 is GTSNPN and CDR2 is SVGIG (reference sequence). Trimming at V came to 3 bases and at J to 4 bases, leaving 5 bases not matched to a gene. The CDR3 consists of 14 residues. The CDR3 sequence: CAWSRGRAGNTIYF. The CDR3 nucleotides are TGTGCCTGGAGCAGGGGGCGCGCGGGAAACACCATATATTTT.

The chain combines TRBV18 with TRBJ2-7, with a possible D match to TRBD1 (6 bases). Germline lookup yields CDR1 KGHSH and CDR2 LQKENI. CDR3 length: 15 residues. The V end was cut by 6 bases, the J end by 0 bases, with 15 bases between. The CDR3 here is CASSPRDKSSYEQYF. CDR3 nucleotides: TGTGCCAGCTCGCCCCGGGACAAAAGCTCCTACGAGCAGTACTTC.

The rearrangement links TRBV7-2 to TRBJ2-2; unclear D gene. CDR1 is SGHTA, CDR2 FQGNSA, per germline. The CDR3 is 13 residues long. Trimming took off 3 bases at V and 3 bases at J, with 5 bases between the two ends. The chain's CDR3 is CASSFGYTGELFF. CDR3 sequence (DNA): TGTGCCAGCAGCTTCGGTTACACCGGGGAGCTGTTTTTT. Filled out from reference TRBV7-2 and TRBJ2-2, the complete variable domain reads GAGVSQSPSNKVTEKGKDVELRCDPISGHTALYWYRQSLGQGLEFLIYFQGNSAPDKSGLPSDRFSAERTGGSVSTLTIQRTQQEDSAVYLCASSFGYTGELFFGEGSRLTVL.

This rearrangement joins TRBV5-8 to TRBJ1-2, with D perhaps matching TRBD1 (6 bases). The V gene lost 2 bases and the J gene lost 4 bases, with 9 bases spanning the gap. This CDR3 is built from 13 residues. Germline lookup yields CDR1 SGHTS and CDR2 YDEGEE. The CDR3 nucleotides read TGTGCCAGCAGCTTTTCAGGGGTCTATGGCTACACCTTC. It codes for CASSFSGVYGYTF.

V usage is TRBV6-5 and J usage is TRBJ1-2, with D maybe TRBD1 (6 bases). Trimming shortened V by 7 bases and J by 4 bases, and 10 bases separated the two germline ends. The CDR3 loop spans 12 amino acids. Germline V lookup: CDR1 MNHEY, CDR2 SVGAGI. The CDR3: CASMQTGYGYTF. DNA of the CDR3: TGTGCCAGCATGCAGACAGGCTATGGCTACACCTTC.

V usage is TRBV14 and J usage is TRBJ2-7, with D possibly being TRBD2 (6 bases). Trimming removed 5 bases from V and 0 bases from J, with 11 bases in between. The germline V gene has CDR1 SGHDN and CDR2 FVKESK. The CDR3 is 14 residues long. The CDR3 is CASSRDLSSYEQYF. The CDR3 region has the DNA TGTGCCAGCAGCAGGGACTTAAGCTCCTACGAGCAGTACTTC.

With regard to this clone: One junction end does not reproduce the germline sequence, and a read error may be involved. The chain has TRBV5-4 and TRBJ1-3, with a weak D call TRBD1 (5 bases). This CDR3 contains 17 residues. Germline V lookup: CDR1 SGHNT, CDR2 YYREEE (reference sequence). CDR3 sequence: CASSVQGPSNSGNTIYF. The CDR3 DNA follows: TGTGCCAGCAGCGTGCAGGGTCCCTCCAACTCTGGAAACACCATATACTTT.

The CDR3 is CATSSLAPSGSPLHF. The CDR3 DNA reads as TGTGCCACCAGCAGCCTGGCCCCCTCTGGTTCACCCCTCCACTTT. The rearrangement uses TRBV15 and TRBJ1-6, with unresolved D. The CDR3 is 15 residues long. CDR1 is LNHNV and CDR2 is YYDKDF in the germline V gene (reference sequence). Between the trimmed V and J ends, which lost 3 bases and 9 bases, there was a span of 15 bases.

This clone was counted a few times. The genes are TRBV19 and TRBJ1-6, with 7 bases that match TRBD1. V shed 6 bases and J 8 bases; nucleotides not matched to a gene: 7. Germline V CDR1 and CDR2: LNHDA, SQIVND (reference sequence). The CDR3 runs to 14 residues. The CDR3 protein is CASSHRGMDSPLHF. CDR3 DNA: TGTGCCAGTAGCCACAGGGGAATGGATTCACCCCTCCACTTT.

The chain employs TRBV10-3 and TRBJ1-5; weak D call: TRBD1 (5 bases). The germline CDR1 and CDR2 sequences are ENHRY and SYGVKD. The CDR3 contains 13 residues. V was shortened by 7 bases and J by 5 bases, with 12 bases between the two germline ends. The CDR3 loop is CAIKSREDQPQHF. In DNA, the CDR3 is TGTGCCATCAAGAGCAGGGAGGATCAGCCCCAGCATTTT.

The chain recombines TRBV5-8 with TRBJ1-1, with D uncertain. The germline V gene encodes CDR1 SGHTS and CDR2 YDEGEE. The length of the CDR3 is 14 residues. V was trimmed by 2 bases and J by 2 bases, leaving 10 bases between them. This CDR3 reads CASSFSSVNTEAFF. The CDR3 DNA reads TGTGCCAGCAGCTTTTCTAGTGTCAACACTGAAGCTTTCTTT. Filled out from reference TRBV5-8 and TRBJ1-1, the complete variable domain reads EAGVTQSPTHLIKTRGQQATLRCSPISGHTSVYWYQQALGLGLQFLLWYDEGEERNRGNFPPRFSGRQFPNYSSELNVNALELEDSALYLCASSFSSVNTEAFFGQGTRLTVV.

This clone was found once. At the DNA level, this CDR3 is encoded by other sequences in the same sample as well. CDR3: CASSSRGYGYTF. DNA for the CDR3: TGTGCCAGCAGTTCCAGGGGCTATGGCTACACCTTC. The rearrangement joins TRBV12-3 or TRBV12-4 to TRBJ1-2, with D maybe TRBD1 (6 bases). The ends were cut back, 4 bases at V and 4 bases at J, with 7 bases in the middle. This CDR3 is 12 amino acids long.

The chain carries TRBV9 and TRBJ1-2, with a possible D match to TRBD1 (5 bases). The ends were cut back, 0 bases at V and 7 bases at J, with 16 bases in the middle. CDR1 and CDR2 (germline): SGDLS, YYNGEE. The CDR3 is 15 amino acids. CDR3 amino acids: CASSVEQTDWSGYTF. For the CDR3, the DNA is TGTGCCAGCAGCGTAGAGCAGACAGATTGGAGTGGCTACACCTTC.

This chain uses TRBV7-8 with TRBJ1-1; D ambiguous. The germline V gene has CDR1 SGHVS and CDR2 FQNEAQ. The ends were cut back, 5 bases at V and 3 bases at J, with 13 bases in the middle. This CDR3 region has 14 residues. The DNA for the CDR3 is TGTGCCAGCAGCCCAGTTAATTTGTACACTGAAGCTTTCTTT. Translated: CASSPVNLYTEAFF.

The chain combines TRBV6-1 with TRBJ2-5, with 10 bases that match TRBD1. J gave up 5 bases and V 1 base, and 4 bases lay outside the gene matches. The CDR3 has 15 residues. The germline CDR1 and CDR2 sequences are MNHNS and SASEGT. The CDR3 coding sequence is TGTGCCAGCAGTGAAGGACAGGGGGCTAGGGAGACCCAGTACTTC. It codes for CASSEGQGARETQYF.

The J gene is TRBJ2-2, the V gene TRBV2; D is perhaps TRBD1 (6 bases). CDR1 and CDR2 (germline): SNHLY, FYNNEI. The V end was cut by 4 bases, the J end by 3 bases, with 9 bases between. The CDR3 totals 14 residues. CDR3: CASSVQGDTGELFF. CDR3 DNA sequence: TGTGCCAGCAGTGTACAGGGAGACACCGGGGAGCTGTTTTTT.

The rearrangement uses TRBV7-2 and TRBJ1-1, with 9 bases aligning to TRBD1. V trimming: 5 bases; J trimming: 4 bases; junction bases outside the gene matches: 5. Per the germline V gene, CDR1 is SGHTA and CDR2 is FQGNSA. This CDR3 is 14 amino acids long. In nucleotides, the CDR3 is TGTGCCAGCAGCCTAAACAGGGGGCCCACTGAAGCTTTCTTT. This gives the protein CASSLNRGPTEAFF.

The V call is TRBV6-5, the J call TRBJ1-5; 8 bases align to TRBD1. This CDR3 spans 13 amino acids. Germline V lookup: CDR1 MNHEY, CDR2 SVGAGI. With V trimmed by 6 bases and J by 2 bases, 0 bases remained unmatched. CDR3 coding DNA: TGTGCCAGCAGGGACAGGGGCAATCAGCCCCAGCATTTT. Amino acid sequence: CASRDRGNQPQHF.

This rearrangement joins TRBV19 to TRBJ1-1; 7 bases are shared with TRBD1. V was clipped by 4 bases and J by 0 bases; unmatched bases: 14. Per the germline V gene, CDR1 is LNHDA and CDR2 is SQIVND (reference sequence). The CDR3 has 18 amino acids. CDR3 nucleotides: TGTGCCAGTAGTAACAACAGGGGCACCTGGGGCATGAACACTGAAGCTTTCTTT. Translation: CASSNNRGTWGMNTEAFF.

The J gene is TRBJ1-4, the V gene TRBV11-2; the D is unclear. Looked up from germline, CDR1 is SGHAT and CDR2 is FQNNGV. The length of the CDR3 is 12 residues. With 5 bases removed from V and 8 bases from J, the gap between germline ends came to 9 bases. The CDR3 DNA sequence: TGTGCCAGCAGCCCGGGTCGGGAAAAACTGTTTTTT. It codes for CASSPGREKLFF.

The chain carries TRBV9 and TRBJ2-7, with 13 positions matching TRBD2. The germline V gene has CDR1 SGDLS and CDR2 YYNGEE. Trimming at V came to 4 bases and at J to 2 bases, leaving 6 bases not matched to a gene. The CDR3 has 16 residues. The CDR3 bases are TGTGCCAGCAGCACGACTAGCGGGGGGCCTCCCTACGAGCAGTACTTC. Its translation: CASSTTSGGPPYEQYF.

The V and J genes are TRBV6-6 and TRBJ2-1; 10 positions match TRBD2. From germline, CDR1 is MNHNY and CDR2 SVGAGI (reference sequence). CDR3 length: 17 amino acids. With V trimmed by 5 bases and J by 8 bases, 15 bases remained unmatched. CDR3 in amino acids: CASSPQGLAGAGYEQFF. In DNA, the CDR3 is TGTGCCAGCAGTCCTCAGGGGCTAGCGGGGGCGGGGTATGAGCAGTTCTTC.

The chain carries TRBV7-9 and TRBJ1-2; no clear D. Per the germline V gene, CDR1 is SEHNR and CDR2 is FQNEAQ (reference sequence). V was clipped by 2 bases and J by 6 bases, with 7 bases between them. The CDR3 covers 12 residues. The CDR3 spells CASSLHRDGYTF. CDR3 DNA sequence: TGTGCCAGCAGCTTACACCGAGATGGCTACACCTTC. The whole variable domain, filled in from reference TRBV7-9 and TRBJ1-2, reads DTGVSQNPRHKITKRGQNVTFRCDPISEHNRLYWYRQTLGQGPEFLTYFQNEAQLEKSRLLSDRFSAERPKGSFSTLEIQRTEQGDSAMYLCASSLHRDGYTFGSGTRLTVV.

This chain links TRBV18 with TRBJ1-3; D unresolved. Germline V CDR1 and CDR2: KGHSH, LQKENI. The CDR3 consists of 17 residues. The V end was cut by 4 bases, the J end by 0 bases, with 16 bases between. CDR3 in DNA: TGTGCCAGCTCACGAACGACACCTCCGAGCTCTGGAAACACCATATATTTT. Its translation: CASSRTTPPSSGNTIYF.

The CDR3 region has the DNA TGTGCCAGCAGCCTTGATGGGCTAGCTGGCAATGAGCAGTTCTTC. This gives the protein CASSLDGLAGNEQFF. The chain couples TRBV7-2 to TRBJ2-1; D possibly corresponds to TRBD2 (5 bases). The V end lost 5 bases, the J end lost 6 bases, and 17 bases lay between the germline ends. This CDR3 comprises 15 residues. Per germline, CDR1 SGHTA and CDR2 FQGNSA.

The chain uses TRBV25-1 and TRBJ1-6; tentative D call: TRBD1 (5 bases). Trimming left V 6 bases short and J 8 bases short, with 11 bases between. Germline V gives CDR1 MGHDK, CDR2 SYGVNS. CDR3 length: 13 residues. The DNA of the CDR3 is TGTGCCAGCAGCCTCGGGGGAGATTCACCCCTCCACTTT. It is translated as CASSLGGDSPLHF.

This chain joins TRBV11-2 and TRBJ1-5; possibly TRBD1 for D (6 bases). Per the germline V gene, CDR1 is SGHAT and CDR2 is FQNNGV. Trimming stripped 2 bases from V and 4 bases from J, with 15 bases between. This CDR3 is built from 16 residues. The CDR3 loop reads CASSLTSGVMNQPQHF. The CDR3 bases are TGTGCCAGCAGCTTAACGTCAGGGGTGATGAATCAGCCCCAGCATTTT.